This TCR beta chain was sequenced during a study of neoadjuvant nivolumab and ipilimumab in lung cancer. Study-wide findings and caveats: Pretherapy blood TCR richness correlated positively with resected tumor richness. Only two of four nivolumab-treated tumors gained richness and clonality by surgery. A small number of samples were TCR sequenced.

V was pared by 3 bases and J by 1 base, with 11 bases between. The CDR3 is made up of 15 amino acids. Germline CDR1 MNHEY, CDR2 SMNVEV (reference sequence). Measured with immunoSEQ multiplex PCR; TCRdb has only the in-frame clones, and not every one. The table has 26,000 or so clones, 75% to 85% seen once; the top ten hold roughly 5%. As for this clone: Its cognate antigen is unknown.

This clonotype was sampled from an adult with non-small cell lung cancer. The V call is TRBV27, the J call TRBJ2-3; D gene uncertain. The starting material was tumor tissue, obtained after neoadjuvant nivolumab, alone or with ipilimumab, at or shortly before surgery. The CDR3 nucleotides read TGTGCCAGCAGTTTTATGGTTGGGGGCACAGATACGCAGTATTTT. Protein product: CASSFMVGGTDTQYF.